The TCR beta chain under discussion was sequenced for a study of read filtering for tumor transcriptome and immune sequencing. Study context: R-ISS stage counts were roughly 8 for I, approximately 16 for II, roughly seven for III. IR-seq gave about 3.5 to 11 million TCR reads per sample; RNA-seq gave roughly 80 to 1273. General study points: Dropping single-read clonotypes raised IR-seq and RNA-seq shared-clonotype correlation.

Every patient had bone marrow sampled while the disease was active. Notes on this clonotype: Its antigen is unidentified. It differs at one base from a far larger clone, so likely a read error.

V was pared by 6 bases and J by 5 bases, with 19 bases between. The CDR3 runs 15 residues. Molecular barcoded adaptors covering alpha/delta and beta/gamma chains were used on approximately 400 ng RNA. TCRdb redid the calling of the reads with MiXCR, one entry per CDR3 protein. This sample has tens of thousands of distinct CDR3 sequences, with approximately 22% found just once. The sample consisted of a population of CD138-negative cells sorted from bone marrow. The chain employs TRBV12-3 or TRBV12-4 and TRBJ1-1; D is uncertain. This TCR was sampled from a donor at least 40 years old with multiple myeloma. The CDR3 DNA reads as TGTGCCAGCAGGAGCAATGCCTTCCGGAGGACTGAAGCTTTCTTT. Its translation is CASRSNAFRRTEAFF.